The sequence of this T cell receptor (beta chain) was determined in a study of shared T cell receptors in the human thymus. The length of the CDR3 is 16 residues. The repertoire was sequenced with immunoSEQ multiplex PCR; TCRdb's copy has only in-frame clones and lacks some. This table holds hundreds of thousands of clones, approximately 88% found once. The same sample was also used in a study of human thymus T cells. That report adds: Related studies noted strongly shared thymic repertoires across unrelated people.

The specimen was thymocytes. This sequence joins TRBV21-1 and TRBJ1-2; TRBD1 was called by the table and not checked on the DNA. TRBV21-1 is a pseudogene locus. This sequence was found in a boy under three years old with a congenital heart defect. Written as DNA, the CDR3 is TGTGCCAGCAGCACGAGACAGGGGATGCAAGGCTATGGCTACACCTTC. Translation gives CASSTRQGMQGYGYTF.